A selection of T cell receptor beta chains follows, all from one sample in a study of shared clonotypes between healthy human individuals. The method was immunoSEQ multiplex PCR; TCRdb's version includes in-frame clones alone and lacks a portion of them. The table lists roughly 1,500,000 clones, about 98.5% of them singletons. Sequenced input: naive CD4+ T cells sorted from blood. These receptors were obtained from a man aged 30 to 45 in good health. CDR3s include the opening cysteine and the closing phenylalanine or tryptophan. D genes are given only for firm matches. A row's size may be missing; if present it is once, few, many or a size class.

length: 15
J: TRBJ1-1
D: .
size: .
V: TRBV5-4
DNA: TGTGCCAGCAGCTTGGGTGGTGACAGGAACACTGAAGCTTTCTTT
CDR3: CASSLGGDRNTEAFF

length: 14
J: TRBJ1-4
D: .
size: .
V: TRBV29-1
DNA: TGCAGCGTTGAACGAACTGCAGGAAGGCGGGAACTGTTTTTT
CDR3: CSVERTAGRRELFF

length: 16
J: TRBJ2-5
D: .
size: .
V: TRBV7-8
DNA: TGTGCCAGCAGCTCTGACGCCAGGGGCCCCCAAGAGACCCAGTACTTC
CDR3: CASSSDARGPQETQYF

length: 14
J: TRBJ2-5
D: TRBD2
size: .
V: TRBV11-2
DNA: TGTGCCAGCAGCTTAGGACTAGCGGGTGCCTCCCAGTACTTC
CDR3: CASSLGLAGASQYF

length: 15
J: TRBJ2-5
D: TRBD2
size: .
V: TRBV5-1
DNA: TGCGCCAGCAGCCCGGGGACTAGCGGTGTGGGGGAGCAGTACTTC
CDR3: CASSPGTSGVGEQYF

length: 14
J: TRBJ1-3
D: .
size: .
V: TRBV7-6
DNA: TGTGCCAGCTCCGGGGGGGTCTCTGGAAACACCATATATTTT
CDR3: CASSGGVSGNTIYF

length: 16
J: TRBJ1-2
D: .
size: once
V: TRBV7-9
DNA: TGTGCCAGCAGCGAAGTCGACGGCAACAACTTCTATGGCTACACCTTC
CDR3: CASSEVDGNNFYGYTF

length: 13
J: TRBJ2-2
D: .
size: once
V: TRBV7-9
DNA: TGTGCCAGCAGCCTAAAGCCCACCGGGGAGCTGTTTTTT
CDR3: CASSLKPTGELFF

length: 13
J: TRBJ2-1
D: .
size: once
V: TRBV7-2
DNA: TGTGCCAGCAGCTTAGTGGTGCCGAGTGAGCAGTTCTTC
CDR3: CASSLVVPSEQFF

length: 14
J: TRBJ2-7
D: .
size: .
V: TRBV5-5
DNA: TGTGCCAGCAGCTTGGGGCGATCGACCTACGAGCAGTACTTC
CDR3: CASSLGRSTYEQYF

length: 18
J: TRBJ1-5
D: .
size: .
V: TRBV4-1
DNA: TGCGCCAGCAGCCACCCTACGGGCCAGGGCAGCGACAATCAGCCCCAGCATTTT
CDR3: CASSHPTGQGSDNQPQHF

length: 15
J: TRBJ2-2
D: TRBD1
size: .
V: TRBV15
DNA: TGTGCCACCAGGAAACAGGGGATTGATACCGGGGAGCTGTTTTTT
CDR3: CATRKQGIDTGELFF

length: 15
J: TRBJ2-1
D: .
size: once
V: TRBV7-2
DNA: TGTGCCAGCAGCTTGACGCCGGGACTCCAAAATGAGCAGTTCTTC
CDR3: CASSLTPGLQNEQFF

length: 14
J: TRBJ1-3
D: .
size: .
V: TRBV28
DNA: TGTGCCAGCGGTCTCTCAGGCGGTGGAAACACCATATATTTT
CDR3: CASGLSGGGNTIYF

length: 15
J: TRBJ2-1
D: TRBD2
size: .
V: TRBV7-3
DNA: TGTGCCAGCAGCTTTGGTCCGGGAGGGCCCAATGAGCAGTTCTTC
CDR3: CASSFGPGGPNEQFF

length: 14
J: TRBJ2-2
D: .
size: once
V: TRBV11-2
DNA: TGTGCCAGCAGTGATTTGGTCGACACCGGGGAGCTGTTTTTT
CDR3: CASSDLVDTGELFF

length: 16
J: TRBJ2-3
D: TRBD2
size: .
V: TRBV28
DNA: TGTGCCAGCAGTTTAAGGCGGGAGGGCCATGCAGATACGCAGTATTTT
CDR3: CASSLRREGHADTQYF

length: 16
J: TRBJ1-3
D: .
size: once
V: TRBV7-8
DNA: TGTGCCAGCAGCTTCCCGGCGACAGGCTCTGGAAACACCATATATTTT
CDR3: CASSFPATGSGNTIYF

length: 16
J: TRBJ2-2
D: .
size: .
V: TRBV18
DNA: TGTGCCAGCTCGTTTAGTGTGGGAGCGTCCACCGGGGAGCTGTTTTTT
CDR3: CASSFSVGASTGELFF

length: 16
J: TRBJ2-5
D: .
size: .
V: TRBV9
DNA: TGTGCCAGCAGCGCCGAAGGACACCTAGGGAGGGAGACCCAGTACTTC
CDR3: CASSAEGHLGRETQYF

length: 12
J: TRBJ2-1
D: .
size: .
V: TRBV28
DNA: TGTGCCAGCAGGGGGGAATTGATCGCGCAGTTCTTC
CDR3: CASRGELIAQFF

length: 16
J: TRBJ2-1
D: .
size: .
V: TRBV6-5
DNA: TGTGCCAGCAGTTACTCAAAGGACAGCCAATACAATGAGCAGTTCTTC
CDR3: CASSYSKDSQYNEQFF

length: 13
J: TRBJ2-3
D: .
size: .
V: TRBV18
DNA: TGTGCCAGCTCACCACGGGGTACAGATACGCAGTATTTT
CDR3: CASSPRGTDTQYF

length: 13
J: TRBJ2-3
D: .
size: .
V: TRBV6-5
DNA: TGTGCCAGCAGCCGCGGGGGCCCAGATACGCAGTATTTT
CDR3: CASSRGGPDTQYF

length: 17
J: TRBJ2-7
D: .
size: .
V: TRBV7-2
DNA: TGTGCCAGCAGCTTAGATGGGGCAGCGGTTTTCTCCTACGAGCAGTACTTC
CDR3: CASSLDGAAVFSYEQYF

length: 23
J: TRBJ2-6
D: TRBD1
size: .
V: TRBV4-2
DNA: TGTGCCAGCAGCCAAGACATTGGGACAGGAGGAGTAGGTCGTGGCTCTGGGGCCAACGTCCTGACTTTC
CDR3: CASSQDIGTGGVGRGSGANVLTF

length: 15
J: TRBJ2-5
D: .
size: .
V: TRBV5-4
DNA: TGTGCCAGCAGCTTGGAGAGGAGGGTCCAAGAGACCCAGTACTTC
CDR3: CASSLERRVQETQYF

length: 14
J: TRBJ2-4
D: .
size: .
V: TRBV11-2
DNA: TGTGCCAGCGCCAACAGCGGTATCGGGAACATTCAGTACTTC
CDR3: CASANSGIGNIQYF

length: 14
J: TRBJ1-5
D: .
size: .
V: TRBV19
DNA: TGTGCCAGTATGGAGACAGGCCTCAATCAGCCCCAGCATTTT
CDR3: CASMETGLNQPQHF

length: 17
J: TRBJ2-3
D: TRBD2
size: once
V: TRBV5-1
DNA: TGCGCCAGCAGCCAGGGGACTAGCGGGAGTGGCACAGATACGCAGTATTTT
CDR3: CASSQGTSGSGTDTQYF

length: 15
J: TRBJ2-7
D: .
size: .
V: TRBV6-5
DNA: TGTGCCAGCAGTCCCGGGACAAGGCCTTCCTACGAGCAGTACTTC
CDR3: CASSPGTRPSYEQYF

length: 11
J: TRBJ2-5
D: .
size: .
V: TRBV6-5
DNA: TGTGCCAGCAGGTTCGCCGAGACCCAGTACTTC
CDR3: CASRFAETQYF

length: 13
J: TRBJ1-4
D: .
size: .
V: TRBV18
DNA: TGTGCCAGCTCTCCAGGAGGTAGTGAAAAACTGTTTTTT
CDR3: CASSPGGSEKLFF

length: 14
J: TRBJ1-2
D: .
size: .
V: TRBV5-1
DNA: TGCGCCAGCAGCCTCGGGAGGAAAACGCCGGGCTACACCTTC
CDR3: CASSLGRKTPGYTF

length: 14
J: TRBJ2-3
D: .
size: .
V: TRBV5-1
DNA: TGCGCCAGCAGCTTGGACCTGGGCACAGATACGCAGTATTTT
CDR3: CASSLDLGTDTQYF

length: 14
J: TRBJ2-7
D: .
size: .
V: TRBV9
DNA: TGTGCCAGCAGCGTGGGCTCCAAATATGAAGAGCAGTACTTC
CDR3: CASSVGSKYEEQYF

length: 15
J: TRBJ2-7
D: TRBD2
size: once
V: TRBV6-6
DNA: TGTGCCAGCAGTTACTCGCGGGAGGACTCCTACGAGCAGTACTTC
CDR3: CASSYSREDSYEQYF

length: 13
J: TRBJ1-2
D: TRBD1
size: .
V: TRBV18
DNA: TGTGCCAGCTCACCAAAGACAGGGTATGGCTACACCTTC
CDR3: CASSPKTGYGYTF

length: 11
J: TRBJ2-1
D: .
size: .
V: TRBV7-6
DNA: TGTGCCAGCAGCTTCAAGCATGAGCAGTTCTTC
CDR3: CASSFKHEQFF

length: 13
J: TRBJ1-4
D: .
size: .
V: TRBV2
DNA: TGTGCCAGCAGTGGGAACCGGAATGAAAAACTGTTTTTT
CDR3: CASSGNRNEKLFF

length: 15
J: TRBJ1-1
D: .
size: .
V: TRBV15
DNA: TGTGCCACCAGCAGACCCTCAGGAAGAAACACTGAAGCTTTCTTT
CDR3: CATSRPSGRNTEAFF

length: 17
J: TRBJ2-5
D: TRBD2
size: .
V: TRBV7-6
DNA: TGTGCCAGCAGCTTAGGAGCGGGGGCTAGCGGGCGAGAGACCCAGTACTTC
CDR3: CASSLGAGASGRETQYF

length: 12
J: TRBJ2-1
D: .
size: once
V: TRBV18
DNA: TGTGCCAGCTCGCCCCAGGGTGATGAGCAGTTCTTC
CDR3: CASSPQGDEQFF

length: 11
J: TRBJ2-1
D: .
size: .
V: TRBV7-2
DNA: TGTGCCAGCAGCCGGGTTGGTGAGCAGTTCTTC
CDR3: CASSRVGEQFF

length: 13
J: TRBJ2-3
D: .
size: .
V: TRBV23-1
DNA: TGCGCCCTAGCAAGGGACAGCACAGATACGCAGTATTTT
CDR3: CALARDSTDTQYF

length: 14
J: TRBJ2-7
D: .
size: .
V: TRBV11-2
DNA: TGTGCCAGCAGCCCTTCCGACGGACCTTACGAGCAGTACTTC
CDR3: CASSPSDGPYEQYF

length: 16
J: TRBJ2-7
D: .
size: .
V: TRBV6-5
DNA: TGTGCCAGCAGTTACTCGAGCAGGAACCTTGGCTACGAGCAGTACTTC
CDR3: CASSYSSRNLGYEQYF

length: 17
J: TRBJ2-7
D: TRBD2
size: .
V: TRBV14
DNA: TGTGCCAGCAGCCAACGAACGAGCGGGAGTGTAGTTTACGAGCAGTACTTC
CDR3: CASSQRTSGSVVYEQYF

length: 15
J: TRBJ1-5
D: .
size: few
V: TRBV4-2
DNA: TGTGCCAGCAGCCAAGATGCAGGTGCCCATCAGCCCCAGCATTTT
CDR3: CASSQDAGAHQPQHF

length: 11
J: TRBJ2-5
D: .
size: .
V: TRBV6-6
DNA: TGTGCCGCAGGGAGAGAAGAGACCCAGTACTTC
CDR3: CAAGREETQYF

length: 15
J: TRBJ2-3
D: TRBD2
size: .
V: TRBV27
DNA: TGTGCCAGCAAGGTCCCAGCGGGGACCACAGATACGCAGTATTTT
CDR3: CASKVPAGTTDTQYF

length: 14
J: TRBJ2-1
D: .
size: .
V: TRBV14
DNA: TGTGCCAGCAGCCAAGCGGTTCAGGGGAATGAGCAGTTCTTC
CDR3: CASSQAVQGNEQFF

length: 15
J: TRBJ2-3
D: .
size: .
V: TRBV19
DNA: TGTGCCAGTAGTATCCGACAGCTTAGCACAGATACGCAGTATTTT
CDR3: CASSIRQLSTDTQYF

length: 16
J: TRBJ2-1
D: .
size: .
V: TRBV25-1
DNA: TGTGCCAGCAGGGACGGCAGCCCGAGCTCCTACAATGAGCAGTTCTTC
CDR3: CASRDGSPSSYNEQFF